What follows describes a single TCR beta chain. The source of the sample is a study of patients and donors after allogeneic stem cell transplantation. One entry per CDR3 protein results from TCRdb running MiXCR on the RT-PCR reads. Among about 39,000 distinct CDR3 sequences listed, about 30% were seen once. This clonotype was obtained from a human donor who was either an allogeneic HSCT recipient or a stem cell or donor lymphocyte infusion donor (not recorded which). It is not recorded whose cells these are; they may come from a transplant donor. Sequenced: blood, either unsorted or a sorted T cell fraction (not recorded which).

This CDR3 reads CASSPQGAIDYGYTF. CDR3 sequence (DNA): TGTGCCAGCTCACCTCAGGGGGCGATTGACTATGGCTACACCTTC. The chain couples TRBV18 to TRBJ1-2, with 8 bases fitting TRBD1. V was pared by 3 bases and J by 3 bases, with 6 bases of the junction left unmatched. The CDR3 is 15 amino acids. Per the germline V gene, CDR1 is KGHSH and CDR2 is LQKENI.